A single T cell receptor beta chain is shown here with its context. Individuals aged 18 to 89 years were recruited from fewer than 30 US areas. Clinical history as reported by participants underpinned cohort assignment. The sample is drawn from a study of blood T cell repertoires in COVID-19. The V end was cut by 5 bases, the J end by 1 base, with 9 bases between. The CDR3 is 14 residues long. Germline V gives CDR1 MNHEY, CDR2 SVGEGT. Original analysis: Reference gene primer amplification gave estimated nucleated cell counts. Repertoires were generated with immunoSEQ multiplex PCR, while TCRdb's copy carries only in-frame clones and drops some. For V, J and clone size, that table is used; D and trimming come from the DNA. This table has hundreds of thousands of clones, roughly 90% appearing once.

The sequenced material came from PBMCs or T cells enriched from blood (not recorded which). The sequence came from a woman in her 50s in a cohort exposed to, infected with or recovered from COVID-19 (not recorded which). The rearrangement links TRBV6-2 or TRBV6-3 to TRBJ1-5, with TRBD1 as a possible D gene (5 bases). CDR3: CASSQRTSNQPQHF. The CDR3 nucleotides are TGTGCCAGCAGTCAAAGGACAAGCAATCAGCCCCAGCATTTT.